Following are 18 T cell receptor beta chains from one sample sequenced in a study of CD8+ T cells in alopecia areata. The sequencing template was cDNA reverse transcribed from extracted RNA. Here immunoSEQ multiplex PCR was the method, and the copy in TCRdb shows in-frame clones only, minus some. The sample contains roughly 200,000 clones, about three fifths of which appear only once. Treatment of the sample: oral pan-JAK inhibitor, 5-10 mg twice daily. The source was CD4+ T cells sorted from blood, collected at week 4, from a patient treated with tofacitinib. These receptors all stem from a human donor with alopecia areata.

CDR3: CASSLYDATGELFF. CDR3 bases: TGTGCCAGCAGCTTGTACGATGCCACCGGGGAGCTGTTTTTT. This chain links TRBV5-5 with TRBJ2-2; D call uncertain. Germline values: CDR1 SGHKS, CDR2 YYEKEE (reference sequence). The CDR3 has 14 amino acids. The V gene lost 1 base and the J gene lost 4 bases, with 8 bases spanning the gap.

This clone showed up just a few times. The chain joins TRBV4-2 to TRBJ1-2; 7 bases align to TRBD1. CDR1 is LGHNA and CDR2 is YNFKEQ in the germline V gene. V dropped 4 bases and J dropped 7; count of bases not matched to a gene: 6. The CDR3 contains 13 residues. The CDR3 protein is CASSPGGESGYTF. The CDR3 region has the DNA TGTGCCAGCAGCCCAGGGGGGGAGTCTGGCTACACCTTC.

The chain is built from TRBV28 and TRBJ1-2, with TRBD1 matching 9 bases. Unmatched junction bases numbered 5, after V lost 7 bases and J lost 2 bases. From germline, CDR1 is MDHEN and CDR2 SYDVKM. The CDR3 loop spans 14 amino acids. The CDR3 nucleotides are TGTGCCAGCAACCCGACAGGGGGGAACTATGGCTACACCTTC. Encoded protein: CASNPTGGNYGYTF.

The rearrangement uses TRBV30 and TRBJ1-1; D remains ambiguous. The CDR3 totals 11 residues. V lost 4 bases and J lost 0, with 3 bases in between. Germline V lookup: CDR1 GTSNPN, CDR2 SVGIG (reference sequence). The CDR3 region is CAWNMNTEAFF. For the CDR3, the DNA is TGTGCCTGGAACATGAACACTGAAGCTTTCTTT.

The chain combines TRBV15 with TRBJ2-5; D remains ambiguous. CDR1 is LNHNV and CDR2 is YYDKDF in the germline V gene (reference sequence). The CDR3 loop spans 12 amino acids. Trimming took 1 base from V and 4 from J, leaving 4 bases between them. The CDR3 loop reads CATSRAGETQYF. CDR3 DNA: TGTGCCACCAGCAGAGCGGGAGAGACCCAGTACTTC.

The genes are TRBV28 and TRBJ1-5; D not certain. With 6 bases removed from V and 0 bases from J, the gap between germline ends came to 3 bases. Per the germline V gene, CDR1 is MDHEN and CDR2 is SYDVKM. The length of the CDR3 is 12 residues. The CDR3 here is CASRGSNQPQHF. As DNA, the CDR3 is TGTGCCAGCAGGGGTAGCAATCAGCCCCAGCATTTT.

There are a few counts of this clone. The chain combines TRBV27 with TRBJ2-7, with D unclear. This CDR3 region has 12 residues. V shed 6 bases and J shed 2 bases, with 8 bases lying between them. Germline-derived CDR1 and CDR2 are MNHEY and SMNVEV (reference sequence). The CDR3 region has the DNA TGTGCCAGCAGGGGGATGACCTACGAGCAGTACTTC. Its protein product is CASRGMTYEQYF.

The chain is built from TRBV29-1 and TRBJ1-3; D is uncertain. This CDR3 comprises 13 residues. V dropped 6 bases and J dropped 0 bases, with 9 bases sitting between them. Germline assignment: CDR1 SQVTM and CDR2 ANQGSEA. DNA of the CDR3: TGCAGCGTCGGCATAGACTCTGGAAACACCATATATTTT. Translation: CSVGIDSGNTIYF.

This clone was seen more than once but under ten times. The V and J genes are TRBV28 and TRBJ1-2; D may be TRBD1 (6 bases). The germline V and J ends were trimmed by 3 bases and 6 bases, with 14 bases remaining between them. Germline lookup yields CDR1 MDHEN and CDR2 SYDVKM. This CDR3 is built from 14 residues. CDR3 region: CASSFRGRGHGYTF. CDR3 nucleotide sequence: TGTGCCAGCAGTTTCAGGGGCAGGGGTCATGGCTACACCTTC.

The V and J genes are TRBV2 and TRBJ1-5; D is uncertain. CDR3 length: 15 amino acids. V shed 6 bases and J shed 2 bases, with 14 bases lying between them. Germline CDR1 is SNHLY and CDR2 is FYNNEI. CDR3: CASSVDQERNQPQHF. In DNA form, the CDR3 reads TGTGCCAGCAGCGTCGATCAGGAGCGCAATCAGCCCCAGCATTTT.

A remark on this clone: Different DNA sequences within this sample yield the same CDR3. This sequence joins TRBV30 and TRBJ2-2; a possible D gene is TRBD1 (5 bases). The CDR3 is 13 residues long. The germline V gene encodes CDR1 GTSNPN and CDR2 SVGIG (reference sequence). V shed 0 bases and J shed 6 bases, with 8 bases lying between them. CDR3 DNA sequence: TGTGCCTGGAGTGTCCAGGGTGCCGGGGAGCTGTTTTTT. Its protein product is CAWSVQGAGELFF.

This clone was detected a few times. Here the CDR3 reads CASSSGVNYGYTF. CDR3 in DNA: TGTGCCAGCAGTTCTGGGGTAAACTATGGCTACACCTTC. The chain uses TRBV28 and TRBJ1-2; D call uncertain. Germline V CDR1 and CDR2: MDHEN, SYDVKM. Trimming pared 4 bases from V and 2 bases from J, leaving 8 bases between. CDR3 length: 13 residues.

The chain employs TRBV9 and TRBJ2-2; 7 positions match TRBD1. The CDR3 is 16 amino acids. With 0 bases clipped from V and 7 bases from J, the junction kept 9 bases outside the gene matches. CDR1 SGDLS and CDR2 YYNGEE come from the germline V gene. The CDR3 spells CASSVGGGGGSGELFF. CDR3 sequence (DNA): TGTGCCAGCAGCGTAGGAGGGGGCGGCGGAAGCGGGGAGCTGTTTTTT.

J is TRBJ2-1 and V is TRBV29-1, with a possible D match to TRBD1 (5 bases). The CDR3 is 14 residues long. The germline gives CDR1 SQVTM, CDR2 ANQGSEA. With 3 bases removed from V and 11 bases from J, the gap between germline ends came to 20 bases. The CDR3 coding sequence is TGCAGCGTTGATGGGGCAGGTAGCTCCCAGCAGCAGTTCTTC. Translation: CSVDGAGSSQQQFF.

This clone has more than one count but fewer than ten. V is TRBV4-3 and J is TRBJ2-4; no clear D. Trimming cost V 0 bases and J 6 bases, with 21 bases left between them. Germline assignment: CDR1 LGHNA and CDR2 YSLEER. CDR3 length equals 18 residues. This chain's CDR3 is CASSQEMTGRPVGNIQYF. CDR3 nucleotides: TGCGCCAGCAGCCAAGAGATGACCGGACGGCCGGTTGGAAACATTCAGTACTTC.

This clone was seen once. The chain combines TRBV30 with TRBJ1-2, with D maybe TRBD1 (5 bases). The CDR3 loop spans 14 amino acids. Germline assignment: CDR1 GTSNPN and CDR2 SVGIG (reference sequence). Trimming took 1 base from V and 4 from J, leaving 13 bases between them. The CDR3 is CAWSEGLSSYGYTF. DNA for the CDR3: TGTGCCTGGAGTGAGGGGCTGTCCAGCTATGGCTACACCTTC.

This clone was detected a few times. The gene calls are TRBV6-6 and TRBJ2-3, with D perhaps given as TRBD1 or TRBD2 (5 bases each). The V gene lost 6 bases and the J gene lost 5 bases, with 18 bases spanning the gap. Per germline, CDR1 MNHNY and CDR2 SVGAGI (reference sequence). This CDR3 is 15 amino acids long. CDR3 nucleotides: TGTGCCAGCAGGAAAATGGGGGATGCGGGAGATACGCAGTATTTT. It translates to CASRKMGDAGDTQYF.

This clone was observed a handful of times. This chain joins TRBV6-1 and TRBJ2-2; tentative D call: TRBD1 (5 bases). CDR1 MNHNS and CDR2 SASEGT come from the germline V gene. This CDR3 is built from 13 residues. The ends were cut back, 5 bases at V and 6 bases at J, with 10 bases in the middle. Here the CDR3 DNA reads TGTGCCAGCAGTATACAGGAACCCGGGGAGCTGTTTTTT. This encodes CASSIQEPGELFF.